One sample yielded the 8 T cell receptor beta chains listed below, sequenced in a study of T-cell reconstitution after alpha-beta-depleted transplantation in children. Library preparation (for TCRbeta) was performed with unique molecular identifiers. MiXCR was run by TCRdb on the PCR reads, yielding one entry per CDR3 protein. This sample yields hundreds of thousands of distinct CDR3 sequences, of which under 15% are seen a single time; 0.79% belongs to the top ten. Source: PBMCs, taken before TCRalphabeta/CD19-depleted stem cell transplant. The receptors stem from a girl aged 2-15 years with congenital amegakaryocytic thrombocytopenia, due to receive a stem cell transplant.

This clonotype was observed a handful of times. The V gene is TRBV20-1, the J gene TRBJ1-1; D unclear. Trimming took 0 bases from V and 10 from J, leaving 18 bases between them. CDR1 and CDR2 from the germline V gene are DFQATT and SNEGSKA (reference sequence). This CDR3 contains 14 residues. The CDR3 bases are TGCAGTGCTAGAGATGGGGAAGGATTATTGAGAGCTTTCTTT. Translating gives CSARDGEGLLRAFF.

V gene TRBV7-2 combines with J gene TRBJ1-4; 7 bases line up with TRBD1. Looked up from germline, CDR1 is SGHTA and CDR2 is FQGNSA. With 5 bases clipped from V and 5 bases from J, the junction kept 8 bases outside the gene matches. The length of the CDR3 is 15 residues. CDR3 nucleotides: TGTGCCAGCAGCGTCTCGACAGGGCGCAATGAAAAACTGTTTTTT. Its protein is CASSVSTGRNEKLFF. Complete variable domain (other parts from reference TRBV7-2 and TRBJ1-4): GAGVSQSPSNKVTEKGKDVELRCDPISGHTALYWYRQSLGQGLEFLIYFQGNSAPDKSGLPSDRFSAERTGGSVSTLTIQRTQQEDSAVYLCASSVSTGRNEKLFFGSGTQLSVL.

This chain joins TRBV18 and TRBJ2-7; tentative D call: TRBD2 (6 bases). This CDR3 has 15 residues. Germline V CDR1 and CDR2: KGHSH, LQKENI. The V gene lost 3 bases and the J gene lost 2 bases, with 14 bases spanning the gap. The CDR3 protein is CASSPPGTPAYEQYF. DNA for the CDR3: TGTGCCAGCTCACCGCCCGGGACTCCTGCCTACGAGCAGTACTTC.

This sequence joins TRBV5-1 and TRBJ2-1; 8 bases match TRBD2. The germline V gene has CDR1 SGHRS and CDR2 YFSETQ. This CDR3 has 16 amino acids. The trim removed 4 bases at V and 4 bases at J, leaving 10 bases unmatched. The CDR3 is CASSVELAASYNEQFF. As DNA, the CDR3 is TGCGCCAGCAGCGTTGAACTAGCGGCTTCTTACAATGAGCAGTTCTTC.

The gene calls are TRBV15 and TRBJ2-1; 12 bases align to TRBD2. Per the germline V gene, CDR1 is LNHNV and CDR2 is YYDKDF (reference sequence). V lost 5 bases and J lost 2; bases outside the gene matches: 13. The CDR3 consists of 19 residues. The CDR3 DNA reads TGTGCCACCAGCCGGACTAGCGGGGAGCGGTTGCAGACCTACAATGAGCAGTTCTTC. Its translation is CATSRTSGERLQTYNEQFF.

On this clonotype: One end of the junction is discordant with germline, which a read error may explain. J is TRBJ2-7 and V is TRBV30; D is perhaps TRBD2 (6 bases). Germline CDR1 reads GTSNPN; CDR2 reads SVGIG (reference sequence). CDR3 length: 14 residues. The CDR3: CAWSARRDSHEQYF. CDR3 DNA: TGTGCCTGGAGTGCCCGTCGGGACTCCCACGAGCAGTACTTC.

This chain uses TRBV20-1 with TRBJ1-5; TRBD1 matches 7 bases. V gave up 3 bases and J gave up 6 bases; unmatched junction bases: 11. The CDR3 length is 15 residues. CDR1 is DFQATT, CDR2 SNEGSKA, per germline (reference sequence). The CDR3 sequence is CSARMGTATGQPQHF. CDR3 nucleotides: TGCAGTGCTAGGATGGGGACAGCGACCGGTCAGCCCCAGCATTTT.

This clonotype was seen a handful of times. V is TRBV5-1 and J is TRBJ2-3; tentatively, D is TRBD1 or TRBD2 (6 bases each). CDR1 is SGHRS, CDR2 YFSETQ, per germline. Trimming left V 4 bases short and J 2 bases short, with 17 bases between. This CDR3 contains 16 residues. CDR3 nucleotides: TGCGCCAGCAGCACCTGGGAAGGGGGGACCACAGATACGCAGTATTTT. Translating gives CASSTWEGGTTDTQYF.